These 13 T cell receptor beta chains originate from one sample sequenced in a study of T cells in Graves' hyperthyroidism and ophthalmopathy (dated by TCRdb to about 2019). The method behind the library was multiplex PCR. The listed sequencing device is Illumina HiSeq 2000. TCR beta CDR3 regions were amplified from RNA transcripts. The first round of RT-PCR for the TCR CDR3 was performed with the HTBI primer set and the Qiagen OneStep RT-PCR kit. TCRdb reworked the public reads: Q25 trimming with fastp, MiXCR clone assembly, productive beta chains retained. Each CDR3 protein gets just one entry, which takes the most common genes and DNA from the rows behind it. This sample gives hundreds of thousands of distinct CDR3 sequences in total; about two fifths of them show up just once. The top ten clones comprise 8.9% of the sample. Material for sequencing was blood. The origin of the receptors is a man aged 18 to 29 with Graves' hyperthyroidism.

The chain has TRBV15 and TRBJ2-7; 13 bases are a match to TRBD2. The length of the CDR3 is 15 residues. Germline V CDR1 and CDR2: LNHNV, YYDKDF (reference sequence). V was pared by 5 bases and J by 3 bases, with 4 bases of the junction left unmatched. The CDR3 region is CATSAWTSGSYEQYF. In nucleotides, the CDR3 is TGTGCCACCAGCGCCTGGACTAGCGGGAGCTACGAGCAGTACTTC.

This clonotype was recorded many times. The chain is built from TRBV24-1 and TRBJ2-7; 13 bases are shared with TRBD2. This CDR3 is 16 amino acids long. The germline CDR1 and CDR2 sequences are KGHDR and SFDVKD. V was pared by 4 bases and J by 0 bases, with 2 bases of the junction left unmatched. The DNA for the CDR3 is TGTGCCACCAGTGAGGGGACTAGCGGGACCTCCTACGAGCAGTACTTC. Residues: CATSEGTSGTSYEQYF.

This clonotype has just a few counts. CDR3 nucleotide sequence: TGTGCCAGCAGTGACCTCAGAAGGTGGAACACTGAAGCTTTCTTT. Translation gives CASSDLRRWNTEAFF. The V call is TRBV6-4, the J call TRBJ1-1; D not resolved. This CDR3 is built from 15 residues. Germline CDR1 is MRHNA and CDR2 is SNTAGT. V lost 2 bases to trimming and J lost 1 base, with 11 bases between them.

The CDR3 DNA is TGTGCCAGCAGAGTCGACAGGGGGTCCGGGGAGCTGTTTTTT. Translated, it gives CASRVDRGSGELFF. The rearrangement links TRBV2 to TRBJ2-2; TRBD1 agrees at 9 bases. The germline V gene encodes CDR1 SNHLY and CDR2 FYNNEI. The CDR3 runs 14 residues. J lost 6 bases, V lost 6 bases, and 5 bases had no gene match.

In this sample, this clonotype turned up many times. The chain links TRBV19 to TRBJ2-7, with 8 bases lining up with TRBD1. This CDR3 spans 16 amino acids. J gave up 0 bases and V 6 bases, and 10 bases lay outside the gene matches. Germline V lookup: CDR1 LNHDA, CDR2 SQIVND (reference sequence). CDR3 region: CASSTTGVVSSYEQYF. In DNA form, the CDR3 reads TGTGCCAGTAGCACGACAGGGGTTGTGAGCTCCTACGAGCAGTACTTC.

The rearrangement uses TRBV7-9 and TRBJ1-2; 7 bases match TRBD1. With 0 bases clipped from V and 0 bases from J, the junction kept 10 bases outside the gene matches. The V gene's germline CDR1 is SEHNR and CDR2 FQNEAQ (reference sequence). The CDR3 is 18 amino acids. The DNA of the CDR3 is TGTGCCAGCAGCTTAGCCCGGAAACAGGGGAGAGCTAACTATGGCTACACCTTC. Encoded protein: CASSLARKQGRANYGYTF.

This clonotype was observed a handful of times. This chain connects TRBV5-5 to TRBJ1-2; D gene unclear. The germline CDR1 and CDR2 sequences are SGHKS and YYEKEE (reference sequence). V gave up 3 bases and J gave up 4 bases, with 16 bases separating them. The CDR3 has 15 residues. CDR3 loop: CASSWPRRALYGYTF. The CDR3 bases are TGTGCCAGCAGCTGGCCTCGCCGGGCCCTCTATGGCTACACCTTC.

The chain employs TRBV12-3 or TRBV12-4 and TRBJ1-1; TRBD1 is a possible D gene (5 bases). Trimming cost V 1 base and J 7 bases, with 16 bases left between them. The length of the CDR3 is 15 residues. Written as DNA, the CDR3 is TGTGCCAGCAGTTTAGTTTTCGGGGCCTCCGATGAAGCTTTCTTT. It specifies CASSLVFGASDEAFF.

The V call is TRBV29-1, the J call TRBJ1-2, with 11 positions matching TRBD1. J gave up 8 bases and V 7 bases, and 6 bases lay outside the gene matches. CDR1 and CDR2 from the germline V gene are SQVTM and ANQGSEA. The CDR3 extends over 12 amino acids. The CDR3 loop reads CSAGQGASGYTF. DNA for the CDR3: TGCAGCGCTGGACAGGGGGCCTCGGGCTACACCTTC.

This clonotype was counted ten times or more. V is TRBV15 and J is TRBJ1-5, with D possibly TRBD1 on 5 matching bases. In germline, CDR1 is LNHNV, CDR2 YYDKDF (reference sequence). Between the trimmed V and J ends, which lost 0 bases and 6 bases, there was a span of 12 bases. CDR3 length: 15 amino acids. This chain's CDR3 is CATSRDVRGVQPQHF. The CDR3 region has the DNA TGTGCCACCAGCAGAGACGTCCGGGGGGTTCAGCCCCAGCATTTT. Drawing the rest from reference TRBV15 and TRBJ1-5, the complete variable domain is DAMVIQNPRYQVTQFGKPVTLSCSQTLNHNVMYWYQQKSSQAPKLLFHYYDKDFNNEADTPDNFQSRRPNTSFCFLDIRSPGLGDTAMYLCATSRDVRGVQPQHFGDGTRLSIL.

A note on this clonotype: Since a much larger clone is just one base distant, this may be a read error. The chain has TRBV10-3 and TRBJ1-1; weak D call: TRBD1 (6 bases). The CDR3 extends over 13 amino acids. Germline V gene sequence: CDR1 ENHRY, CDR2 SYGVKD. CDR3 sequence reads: CASSDRQYTEAFF. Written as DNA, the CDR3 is TGTGCCAGCAGTGACAGGCAGTACACTGAAGCTTTCTTT.

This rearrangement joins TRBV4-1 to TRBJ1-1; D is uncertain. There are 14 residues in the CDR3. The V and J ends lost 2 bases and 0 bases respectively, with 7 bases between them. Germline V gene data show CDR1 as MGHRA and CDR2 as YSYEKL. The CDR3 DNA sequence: TGCGCCAGCAGCCAAAGTTATCTGAACACTGAAGCTTTCTTT. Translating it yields CASSQSYLNTEAFF.

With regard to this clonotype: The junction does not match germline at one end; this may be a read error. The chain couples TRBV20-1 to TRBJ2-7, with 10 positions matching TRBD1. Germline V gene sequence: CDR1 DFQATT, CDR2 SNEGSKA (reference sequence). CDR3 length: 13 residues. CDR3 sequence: CSARGQGAYEQHF. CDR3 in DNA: TGCAGTGCTAGAGGACAGGGGGCCTACGAGCAGCACTTC.